These 20 T cell receptor beta chains were all obtained from the same sample, sequenced in a study of regulatory T cells in long-lasting Graves disease. Relying on iRepertoire HTBI primers and Arm-PCR of CDR3 regions, the team built TCR beta libraries. TCRdb independently ran MiXCR on the multiplex PCR reads; one entry per CDR3 protein. The top ten clones hold roughly a tenth of a sample with hundreds of thousands of distinct CDR3 sequences, 13% of them seen once. Time point in this sample: newly diagnosed GD, antithyroid drugs for less than 3 months. RNA isolated from PBMCs was used to make the TCR library. This sample also appeared in a second study, on T cells in Graves' hyperthyroidism and ophthalmopathy.

Sequencing was performed on peripheral blood mononuclear cells (PBMCs), taken at new diagnosis, from a patient treated with antithyroid drugs. The receptors were gathered from a man aged 30 to 45 with Graves disease.

Many counts were recorded for this clonotype. The chain joins TRBV5-1 to TRBJ1-4, with 7 nucleotides matching TRBD1. Per the germline V gene, CDR1 is SGHRS and CDR2 is YFSETQ. V lost 1 base and J lost 5; bases outside the gene matches: 5. There are 15 residues in the CDR3. The CDR3 nucleotides are TGCGCCAGCAGCTTGTCGACAGGGCCAAATGAAAAACTGTTTTTT. It translates to CASSLSTGPNEKLFF.

There are a few counts of this clonotype. This chain joins TRBV5-1 and TRBJ1-6; D call uncertain. The V gene's germline CDR1 is SGHRS and CDR2 YFSETQ. The CDR3 totals 16 residues. The V end lost 4 bases, the J end lost 6 bases, and 17 bases lay between the germline ends. The CDR3 here is CASSPTRFGSNSPLHF. In nucleotides, the CDR3 is TGCGCCAGCAGCCCGACACGTTTCGGTAGTAATTCACCCCTCCACTTT.

This chain joins TRBV3-1 and TRBJ2-1, with D perhaps being TRBD1 or TRBD2 (5 bases each). Per the germline V gene, CDR1 is LGHDT and CDR2 is YNNKEL (reference sequence). This CDR3 has 12 residues. V was trimmed by 5 bases and J by 9 bases, leaving 11 bases between them. Here the CDR3 DNA reads TGTGCCAGCAGCACAACGGGGCTTGAGCAGTTCTTC. It translates to CASSTTGLEQFF.

This clonotype was recorded at least ten times. In nucleotides, the CDR3 is TGCAGCGGCTCAAATGGGACAACTTATGGCTACACCTTC. Amino acid sequence: CSGSNGTTYGYTF. The chain is built from TRBV29-1 and TRBJ1-2; D perhaps matches TRBD1 (6 bases). Germline CDR1 is SQVTM and CDR2 is ANQGSEA. The CDR3 spans 13 residues. The V end lost 7 bases, the J end lost 5 bases, and 17 bases lay between the germline ends. The variable domain in full, completed from reference TRBV29-1 and TRBJ1-2, reads SAVISQKPSRDICQRGTSLTIQCQVDSQVTMMFWYRQQPGQSLTLIATANQGSEATYESGFVIDKFPISRPNLTFSTLTVSNMSPEDSSIYLCSGSNGTTYGYTFGSGTRLTVV.

This clonotype appeared many times. The chain has TRBV29-1 and TRBJ1-1; the D is unclear. CDR3 size: 13 residues. Germline lookup yields CDR1 SQVTM and CDR2 ANQGSEA. V lost 5 bases, J lost 7 bases, and 17 bases lay in between. CDR3 region: CSVHPDSIVEAFF. The CDR3, as DNA: TGCAGCGTTCACCCCGATAGTATCGTTGAAGCTTTCTTT. The full variable domain, its missing parts supplied by reference TRBV29-1 and TRBJ1-1, is SAVISQKPSRDICQRGTSLTIQCQVDSQVTMMFWYRQQPGQSLTLIATANQGSEATYESGFVIDKFPISRPNLTFSTLTVSNMSPEDSSIYLCSVHPDSIVEAFFGQGTRLTVV.

The V gene is TRBV11-1, the J gene TRBJ2-7; 7 bases agree with TRBD2. There are 15 residues in the CDR3. Germline V lookup: CDR1 SGHAT, CDR2 FQDESV (reference sequence). Losses at the gene ends were 3 bases for V and 4 bases for J; bases not matched to a gene: 9. The CDR3 here is CASSFLLAGAYEQYF. CDR3 sequence (DNA): TGTGCCAGCAGCTTTTTGTTGGCGGGAGCGTACGAGCAGTACTTC.

This clonotype was seen many times. The chain recombines TRBV27 with TRBJ2-1, with D hard to call. V gave up 6 bases and J gave up 5 bases, with 14 bases separating them. The CDR3 is made up of 14 amino acids. Germline V CDR1 and CDR2: MNHEY, SMNVEV (reference sequence). The CDR3 nucleotides are TGTGCCAGCAGCCCTTTGGGCCGGCACAATGAGCAGTTCTTC. It specifies CASSPLGRHNEQFF.

At least ten counts were recorded for this clonotype. At one end the junction does not follow the germline gene, possibly because of a read error. J is TRBJ2-7 and V is TRBV12-3 or TRBV12-4, with a possible D match to TRBD1 (6 bases). The CDR3 covers 12 residues. In nucleotides, the CDR3 is TGTGCCAGCAGTTTTGGGTCTACAGGGTATCGGTTC. Encoded protein: CASSFGSTGYRF.

This clonotype was seen repeatedly, ten times or more. The chain has TRBV12-3 or TRBV12-4 and TRBJ1-1, with unresolved D. Trimming stripped 3 bases from V and 3 bases from J, with 11 bases between. The CDR3 is 14 residues long. Here the CDR3 reads CASSFTRTYTEAFF. DNA of the CDR3: TGTGCCAGCAGTTTTACACGGACGTACACTGAAGCTTTCTTT.

This clonotype was detected many times. This sequence joins TRBV29-1 and TRBJ2-1, with TRBD1 matching 11 bases. There are 13 residues in the CDR3. From germline, CDR1 is SQVTM and CDR2 ANQGSEA. V trimming: 7 bases; J trimming: 5 bases; junction bases outside the gene matches: 4. The CDR3 region is CSAGQGANNEQFF. CDR3 DNA: TGCAGCGCTGGACAGGGGGCTAACAATGAGCAGTTCTTC.

V gene TRBV5-1 combines with J gene TRBJ2-5, with D possibly TRBD2 on 6 matching bases. Germline assignment: CDR1 SGHRS and CDR2 YFSETQ. The CDR3 consists of 16 residues. V lost 2 bases to trimming and J lost 2 bases, with 16 bases between them. The CDR3, as DNA: TGCGCCAGCAGCTTAAGCAGTGGGGGGAGTCAAGAGACCCAGTACTTC. Amino acids: CASSLSSGGSQETQYF.

With respect to this clonotype: This sequence is one base from a far larger clone and is likely a read error. The rearrangement links TRBV2 to TRBJ2-1; a possible D gene is TRBD1 (6 bases). CDR3 length: 15 amino acids. Germline V gene lookup returns CDR1 SNHLY and CDR2 FYNNEI. Trimming removed 4 bases from V and 10 bases from J, with 20 bases in between. The CDR3 DNA reads as TGTGCCAGCAGTGCCACAGGGTTTTCGGCCTACGAGCAGTTCTTC. It specifies CASSATGFSAYEQFF.

This clonotype was seen repeatedly, ten times or more. The chain employs TRBV10-3 and TRBJ2-3, with TRBD1 as a possible D gene (6 bases). V was clipped by 10 bases and J by 0 bases, with 17 bases between them. CDR1 ENHRY and CDR2 SYGVKD come from the germline V gene. The CDR3 consists of 15 residues. In DNA form, the CDR3 reads TGTGCCACCACGAAAACAGGGCCCAGCACAGATACGCAGTATTTT. This gives the protein CATTKTGPSTDTQYF.

V is TRBV12-3 or TRBV12-4 and J is TRBJ2-3; 11 bases fit TRBD2. J was trimmed by 7 bases and V by 7 bases; bases with no gene match: 7. CDR3 size: 14 residues. CDR3 nucleotides: TGTGCCAGCAATAGCGGGGGGGGTGGGAATACGCAGTATTTT. Its protein is CASNSGGGGNTQYF.

This clonotype was recorded a few times. The gene calls are TRBV12-3 or TRBV12-4 and TRBJ1-3; D is unresolved. Between the trimmed V and J ends, which lost 2 bases and 0 bases, there was a span of 11 bases. There are 16 residues in the CDR3. DNA of the CDR3: TGTGCCAGCAGTTTACCTTTACAGATCTCTGGAAACACCATATATTTT. Residues: CASSLPLQISGNTIYF.

This clonotype turned up a few times. The V gene is TRBV20-1, the J gene TRBJ2-7, with 8 bases identical to TRBD2. The germline CDR1 and CDR2 sequences are DFQATT and SNEGSKA (reference sequence). The CDR3 spans 15 residues. With 5 bases clipped from V and 2 bases from J, the junction kept 11 bases outside the gene matches. CDR3 DNA: TGCAGTGCTCTCGGTTTAGCGGGAAGGACCTACGAGCAGTACTTC. This sequence encodes CSALGLAGRTYEQYF.

In this sample, this clonotype turned up a few times. The CDR3 reads CASSPLGHRGDEQFF. DNA for the CDR3: TGTGCCAGCTCACCACTAGGACACCGGGGGGATGAGCAGTTCTTC. This chain uses TRBV18 with TRBJ2-1; 7 nucleotides agree with TRBD2. Germline assignment: CDR1 KGHSH and CDR2 LQKENI. The V segment lost 1 base and the J segment 8 bases; nucleotides outside the gene matches: 8. This CDR3 comprises 15 residues.

V is TRBV7-3 and J is TRBJ2-3; D could derive from TRBD1 or TRBD2 (5 bases each). Germline V lookup: CDR1 SGHTA, CDR2 FQGTGA. Trimming left V 6 bases short and J 8 bases short, with 18 bases between. The CDR3 covers 14 residues. The CDR3, as DNA: TGTGCCAGCAGTTCACGGGGACGGGGTGCTACGCAGTATTTT. It is translated as CASSSRGRGATQYF.

This clonotype was counted ten times or more. The chain employs TRBV9 and TRBJ2-3; D is tentatively TRBD1 or TRBD2 (5 bases each). Trimming removed 0 bases at V and 0 bases at J, with 20 bases between. The CDR3 extends over 19 amino acids. CDR1 SGDLS and CDR2 YYNGEE come from the germline V gene. This chain's CDR3 is CASSVGGRGKPPSTDTQYF. The DNA for the CDR3 is TGTGCCAGCAGCGTAGGGGGACGCGGTAAACCACCTAGCACAGATACGCAGTATTTT. The full variable domain, its missing parts supplied by reference TRBV9 and TRBJ2-3, is DSGVTQTPKHLITATGQRVTLRCSPRSGDLSVYWYQQSLDQGLQFLIQYYNGEERAKGNILERFSAQQFPDLHSELNLSSLELGDSALYFCASSVGGRGKPPSTDTQYFGPGTRLTVL.

This clonotype was recorded many times. The rearrangement uses TRBV6-2 or TRBV6-3 and TRBJ1-5; D unclear. Germline CDR1 is MNHEY and CDR2 is SVGEGT. This CDR3 spans 13 amino acids. Trimming pared 2 bases from V and 1 base from J, leaving 3 bases between. As DNA, the CDR3 is TGTGCCAGCAGTTACAGCAGCAATCAGCCCCAGCATTTT. Its translation: CASSYSSNQPQHF.